This paragraph reports one TCR beta chain. No antigen is known for it. The data were taken from a study of shared clonotypes between healthy human individuals. Study information: Per donor, three plates held CD4 naive cells, three held CD4 memory, two held CD8 naive and one held CD8 memory.

Broader study findings: Blood alone was sampled, and tissue repertoires likely differ.

V gave up 5 bases and J gave up 1 base, with 6 bases separating them. This CDR3 has 13 residues. Germline V CDR1 and CDR2: SGDLS, YYNGEE. Only in-frame clones appear in the TCRdb table, and some are missing; sequencing was by immunoSEQ multiplex PCR. Of fewer than 1.8 million clones listed, around 98.5% are singletons. Source material: naive CD4+ T cells sorted from blood. Regarding subset: CD45RA+ positively selected. The rearrangement links TRBV9 to TRBJ2-2; the D is unclear. The sequence was obtained from a man younger than 40 in good health. CDR3 sequence: CASSPENTGELFF. CDR3 coding DNA: TGTGCCAGCAGTCCGGAGAACACCGGGGAGCTGTTTTTT.